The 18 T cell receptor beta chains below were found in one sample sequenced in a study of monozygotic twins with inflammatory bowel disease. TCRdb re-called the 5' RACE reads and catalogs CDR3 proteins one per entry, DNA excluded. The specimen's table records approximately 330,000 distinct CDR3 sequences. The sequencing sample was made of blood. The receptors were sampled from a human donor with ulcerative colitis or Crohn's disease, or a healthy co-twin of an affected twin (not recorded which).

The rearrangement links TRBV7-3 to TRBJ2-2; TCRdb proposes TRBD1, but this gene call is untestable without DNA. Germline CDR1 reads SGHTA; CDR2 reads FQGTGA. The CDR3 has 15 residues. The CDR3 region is CASSFNPLNTGELFF.

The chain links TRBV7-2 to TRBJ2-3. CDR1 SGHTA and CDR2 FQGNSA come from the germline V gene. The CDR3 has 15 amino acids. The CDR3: CASSLARQGADTQYF.

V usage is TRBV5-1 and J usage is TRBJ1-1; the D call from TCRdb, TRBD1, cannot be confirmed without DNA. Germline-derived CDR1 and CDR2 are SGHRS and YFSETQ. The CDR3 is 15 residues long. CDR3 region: CASSLGAGINTEAFF.

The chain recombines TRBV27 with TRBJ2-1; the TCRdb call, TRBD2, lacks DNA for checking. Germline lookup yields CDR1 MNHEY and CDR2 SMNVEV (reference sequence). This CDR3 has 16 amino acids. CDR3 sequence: CASSLRASVPSNEQFF.

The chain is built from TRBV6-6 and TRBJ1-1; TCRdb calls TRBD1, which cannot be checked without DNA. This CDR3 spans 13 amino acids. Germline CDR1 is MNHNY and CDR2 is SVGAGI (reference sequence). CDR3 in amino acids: CASSSLHRDGAFF.

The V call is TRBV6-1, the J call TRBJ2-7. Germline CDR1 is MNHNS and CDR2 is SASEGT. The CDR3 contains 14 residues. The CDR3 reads CASSAGNGLYEQYF.

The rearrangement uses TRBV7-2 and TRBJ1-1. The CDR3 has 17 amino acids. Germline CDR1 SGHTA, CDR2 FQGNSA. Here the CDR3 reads CASSLEGFFDLNTEAFF.

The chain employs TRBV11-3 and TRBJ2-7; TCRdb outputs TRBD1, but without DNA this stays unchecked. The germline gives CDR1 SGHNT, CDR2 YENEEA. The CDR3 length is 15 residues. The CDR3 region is CASSPPGREGYEQYF. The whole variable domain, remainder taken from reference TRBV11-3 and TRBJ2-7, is EAGVVQSPRYKIIEKKQPVAFWCNPISGHNTLYWYLQNLGQGPELLIRYENEEAVDDSQLPKDRFSAERLKGVDSTLKIQPAELGDSAVYLCASSPPGREGYEQYFGPGTRLTVT.

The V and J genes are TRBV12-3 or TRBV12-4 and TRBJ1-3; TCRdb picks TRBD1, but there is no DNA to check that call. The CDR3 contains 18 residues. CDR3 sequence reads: CASPTDRGPDSSGNTIYF.

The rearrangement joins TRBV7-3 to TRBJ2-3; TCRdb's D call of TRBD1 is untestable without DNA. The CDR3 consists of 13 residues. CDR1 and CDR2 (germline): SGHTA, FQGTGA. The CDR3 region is CASCRTGGTSKYF.

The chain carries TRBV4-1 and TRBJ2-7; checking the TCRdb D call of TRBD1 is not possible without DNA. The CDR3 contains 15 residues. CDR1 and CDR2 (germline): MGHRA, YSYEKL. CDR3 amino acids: CASSQRQVGGNEQYF.

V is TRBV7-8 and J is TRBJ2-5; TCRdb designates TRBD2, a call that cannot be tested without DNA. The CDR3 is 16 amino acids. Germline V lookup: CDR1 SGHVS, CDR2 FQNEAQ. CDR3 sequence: CASSVSTSGRAETQYF.

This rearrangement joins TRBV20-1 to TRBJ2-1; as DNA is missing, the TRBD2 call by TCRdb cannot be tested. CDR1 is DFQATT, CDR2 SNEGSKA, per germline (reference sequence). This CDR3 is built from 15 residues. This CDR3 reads CSAREAGGPVYEQFF.

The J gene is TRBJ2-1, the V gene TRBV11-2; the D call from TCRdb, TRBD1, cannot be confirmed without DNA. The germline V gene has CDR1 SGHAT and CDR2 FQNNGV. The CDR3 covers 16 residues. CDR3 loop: CASSLLGQGRMNEQFF.

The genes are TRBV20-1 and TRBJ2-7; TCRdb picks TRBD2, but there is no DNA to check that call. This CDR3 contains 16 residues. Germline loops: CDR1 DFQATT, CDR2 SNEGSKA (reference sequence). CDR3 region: CSARGDSERKFYEQYF.

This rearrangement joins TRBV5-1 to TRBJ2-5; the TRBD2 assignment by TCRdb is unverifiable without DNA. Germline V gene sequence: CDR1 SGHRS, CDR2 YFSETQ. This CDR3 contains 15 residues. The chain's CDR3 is CASSLGSSDQETQYF.

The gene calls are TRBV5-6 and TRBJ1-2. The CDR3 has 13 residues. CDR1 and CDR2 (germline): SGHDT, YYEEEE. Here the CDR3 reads CASSPGQDAGYTF.

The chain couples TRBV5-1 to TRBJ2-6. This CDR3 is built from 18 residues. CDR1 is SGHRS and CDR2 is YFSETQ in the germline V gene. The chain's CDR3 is CASSLATDLNSGANVLTF.